These 8 T cell receptor beta chains originate from one sample sequenced in a study of monozygotic twins with inflammatory bowel disease. TCRdb reprocessed the 5' RACE reads; each CDR3 protein has one entry and no DNA is given. This table holds approximately 330,000 distinct CDR3 sequences. Sequenced input: blood. The receptors here all came from a human donor with ulcerative colitis or Crohn's disease, or a healthy co-twin of an affected twin (not recorded which).

V gene TRBV20-1 combines with J gene TRBJ2-2; the D call of TRBD1 rests on TCRdb alone, since no DNA is present to check it. The CDR3 consists of 16 residues. Per the germline V gene, CDR1 is DFQATT and CDR2 is SNEGSKA (reference sequence). CDR3 residues: CSARSMGQGITGELFF.

The rearrangement links TRBV4-1 to TRBJ2-4; TCRdb's D gene call, TRBD2, goes unchecked for lack of DNA. CDR1 MGHRA and CDR2 YSYEKL come from the germline V gene. The length of the CDR3 is 15 residues. Here the CDR3 reads CASSQDVAGVHLQYF.

The V and J genes are TRBV14 and TRBJ2-2; without DNA, the TCRdb call of TRBD2 cannot be checked. The germline gives CDR1 SGHDN, CDR2 FVKESK. This CDR3 has 14 residues. The CDR3 here is CASSQDGGRRELFF.

This rearrangement joins TRBV29-1 to TRBJ1-2; TCRdb proposes TRBD1, but this gene call is untestable without DNA. The germline V gene has CDR1 SQVTM and CDR2 ANQGSEA. The CDR3 length is 14 residues. CDR3 loop: CSVALPATGGGYTF. Full variable domain (rest looked up from reference TRBV29-1 and TRBJ1-2): SAVISQKPSRDICQRGTSLTIQCQVDSQVTMMFWYRQQPGQSLTLIATANQGSEATYESGFVIDKFPISRPNLTFSTLTVSNMSPEDSSIYLCSVALPATGGGYTFGSGTRLTVV.

The chain recombines TRBV30 with TRBJ1-2; TCRdb selects TRBD1, and the lack of DNA leaves this call unchecked. Germline V lookup: CDR1 GTSNPN, CDR2 SVGIG (reference sequence). This CDR3 contains 14 residues. The chain's CDR3 is CAWSPPGGKYGYTF.

This chain connects TRBV18 to TRBJ2-1; with no DNA, the TCRdb D assignment of TRBD2 cannot be verified. The V gene's germline CDR1 is KGHSH and CDR2 LQKENI. The CDR3 extends over 15 amino acids. The CDR3 region is CASSYPGSTGNEQFF.

The chain couples TRBV24-1 to TRBJ2-7; TCRdb outputs TRBD2, but without DNA this stays unchecked. This CDR3 region has 13 residues. From germline, CDR1 is KGHDR and CDR2 SFDVKD. This CDR3 is CATSDPGLYEQYF.

The chain recombines TRBV20-1 with TRBJ1-2; TCRdb's D gene call, TRBD1, goes unchecked for lack of DNA. This CDR3 has 14 amino acids. Germline-derived CDR1 and CDR2 are DFQATT and SNEGSKA (reference sequence). The CDR3 protein is CSAAQGAVNYGYTF.